One T cell receptor beta chain is described in this entry. Which antigen it targets is not known. The input lacks base qualities; no much larger clone sits a single base away. These data originate in a study of T cell responses to AZD1222 COVID-19 vaccine listed by TCRdb under 2021. General notes on the study: TCR sequencing covered 230 or so trial participants: 200 to 220 given two doses of AZD1222 and 26 given two doses of MenACWY control vaccine. Trial participants were enrolled by age into 18-55, 56-69 and 70-plus year subgroups, with around 140, 26 and 57 TCR-sequenced participants respectively.

The sample's time point label is to be understood as: about 28 days (+/-7) after the second vaccine dose. AZD1222 recipients with second doses at about 4 weeks or about 12 weeks were pooled, because spike-specific TCR depth and breadth did not differ between schedules. The vaccinee samples were drawn from two UK trials, COV001 and COV002, one of which was a single-blind randomized controlled phase 2/3 trial testing AZD1222 (ChAdOx1 nCoV-19) in healthy adults. For TCRbeta chain sequencing, PBMC samples were collected from trial participants at day 0 and at day 28 after the second dose. CDR1 is given as MNHNS and CDR2 as SASEGT, both from the germline V gene. V is cut by 1 base and J by 0 bases, and the space between the germline ends is 12 bases. The CDR3 runs 16 amino acids, cysteine and phenylalanine included. The entry retains the CDR3 DNA only, 48 bases that are in frame from base 1. The CDR3 regions of human TCRbeta chains were analyzed by immunosequencing. On the study's bioinformatics: Repertoire TCRs were checked for matches against a reference library of SARS-CoV-2-specific TCRs that had been generated using the MIRA antigen-specificity platform. Breadth was defined as the fraction of unique TCRs that were SARS-CoV-2-associated, and depth was defined as the fraction of total T cells that were SARS-CoV-2-associated. Using the MIRA data, each spike-specific TCR was assigned both to the spike region to which the TCR was reactive and to a CD4 or CD8 class. Log10-transformed breadth and depth values were compared by one-way ANOVA with Sidak's multiple comparisons tests. Here the immuneACCESS table is served through TCRdb, limited to in-frame sequences with V and J called. Missing clones are a known gap in these copies; in checked studies unresolved V genes cover under half, and the rest lacks a known reason. V and J calls plus clone size are reproduced from that table; the DNA served to infer D and trimming. In all, the sample holds just over 90,000 clones, and over 75% of those were seen once. Together, the top ten hold more than 2% of the sample.

General conclusions and limits of the study: Reportedly, close to half of the unique spike-specific TCRs recognized epitopes lying outside the regions that are mutated in the B.1.351 and B.1.1.7 variants. In the small 56-69-year group, the increase in depth fell short of significance, most likely because of low power. Participants were mostly white British and included more females than males, and it was suggested by the authors that clonal diversity may have been underestimated. Conclusions about previously exposed vaccinees were limited because only six AZD1222 recipients were SARS-CoV-2 seropositive at baseline. After two AZD1222 doses, spike-specific TCR breadth and depth were significantly higher than at day 0 and than in MenACWY recipients. CD4 TCRs associated with the vaccine covered the entire spike protein, and the dominant responses were in regions 160-218 and 743-854. Because no samples from the day 14 peak response were available, repertoires could be characterized only after the peak T cell response.

Sequencing used peripheral blood, obtained 28 days after the second AZD1222 dose. The source is an adult who received the AZD1222 COVID-19 vaccine. The chain is assembled from TRBV6-1 and TRBJ1-1; tentative D gene TRBD1, with 6 bases matching. The bases read TGTGCCAGCAGTGAAGGGTTAGAGGGGGTGAACACTGAAGCTTTCTTT. This encodes CASSEGLEGVNTEAFF.